The source of this TCR beta chain is a study of blood T cell repertoires in COVID-19. Germline V gene data show CDR1 as SGHAT and CDR2 as FQDESV (reference sequence). This CDR3 region has 14 residues. V dropped 5 bases and J dropped 2 bases, with 12 bases sitting between them. Profiled with immunoSEQ multiplex PCR; TCRdb holds only in-frame clones, not every one. The table records more than 130,000 clones, approximately 87% of them present only once. The gene calls are TRBV11-1 and TRBJ1-2; D perhaps matches TRBD1 (5 bases). The sequence derives from a woman aged 40 to 50 with acute or convalescent COVID-19. The sequencing input was peripheral blood. Here the CDR3 DNA reads TGTGCCAGCAGCCCTCGCCCAGGGAACTATGGCTACACCTTC. It codes for CASSPRPGNYGYTF.